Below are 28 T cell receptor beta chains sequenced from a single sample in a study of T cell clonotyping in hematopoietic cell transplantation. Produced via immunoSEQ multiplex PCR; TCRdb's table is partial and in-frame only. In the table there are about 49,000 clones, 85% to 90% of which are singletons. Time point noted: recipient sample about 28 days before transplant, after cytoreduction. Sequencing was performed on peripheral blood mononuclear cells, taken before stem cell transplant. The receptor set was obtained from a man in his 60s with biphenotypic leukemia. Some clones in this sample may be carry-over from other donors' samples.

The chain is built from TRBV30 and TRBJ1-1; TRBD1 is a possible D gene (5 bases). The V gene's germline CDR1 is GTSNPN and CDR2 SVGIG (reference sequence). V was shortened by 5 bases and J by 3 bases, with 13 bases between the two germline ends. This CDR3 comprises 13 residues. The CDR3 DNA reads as TGTGCCTGGGCCGGGACGTACGACACTGAAGCTTTCTTT. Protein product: CAWAGTYDTEAFF.

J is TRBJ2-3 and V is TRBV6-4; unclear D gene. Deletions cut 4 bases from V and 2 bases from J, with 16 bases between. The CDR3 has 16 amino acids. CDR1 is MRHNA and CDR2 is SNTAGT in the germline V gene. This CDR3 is CASSAFGGSNTDTQYF. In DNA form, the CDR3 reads TGTGCCAGCAGTGCCTTCGGTGGTTCCAACACAGATACGCAGTATTTT.

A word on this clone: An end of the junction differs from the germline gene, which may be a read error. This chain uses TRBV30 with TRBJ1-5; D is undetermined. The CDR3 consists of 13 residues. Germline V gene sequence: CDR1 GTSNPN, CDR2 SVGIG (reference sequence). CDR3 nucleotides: TGTGCCTGGAGTGTCCCGCCAAGTCAGGCCCAGCATTTT. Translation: CAWSVPPSQAQHF. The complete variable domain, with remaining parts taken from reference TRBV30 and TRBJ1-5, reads SQTIHQWPATLVQPVGSPLSLECTVEGTSNPNLYWYRQAAGRGLQLLFYSVGIGQISSEVPQNLSASRPQDRQFILSSKKLLLSDSGFYLCAWSVPPSQAQHFGDGTRLSIL.

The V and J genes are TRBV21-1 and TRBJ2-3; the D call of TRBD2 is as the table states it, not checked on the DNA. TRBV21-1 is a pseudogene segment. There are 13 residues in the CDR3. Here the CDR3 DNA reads TGTGCCAGCAGCAAAGTAGCGACAGATACGCAGTATTTT. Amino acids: CASSKVATDTQYF.

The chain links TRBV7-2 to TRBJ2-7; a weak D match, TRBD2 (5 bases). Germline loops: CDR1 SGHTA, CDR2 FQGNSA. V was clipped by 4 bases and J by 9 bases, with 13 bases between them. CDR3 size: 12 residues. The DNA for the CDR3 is TGTGCCAGCAGCTCCTCCGGGGTGGGGCAGTACTTC. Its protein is CASSSSGVGQYF.

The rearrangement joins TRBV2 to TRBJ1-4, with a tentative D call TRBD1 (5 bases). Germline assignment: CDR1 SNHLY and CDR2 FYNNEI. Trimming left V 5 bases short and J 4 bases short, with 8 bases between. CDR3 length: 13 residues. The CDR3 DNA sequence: TGTGCCAGCAGTCGACAGCTTAATGAAAAACTGTTTTTT. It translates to CASSRQLNEKLFF.

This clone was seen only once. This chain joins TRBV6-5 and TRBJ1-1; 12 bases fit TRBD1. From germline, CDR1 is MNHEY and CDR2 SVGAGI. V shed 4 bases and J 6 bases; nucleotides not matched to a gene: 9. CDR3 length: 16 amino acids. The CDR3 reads CASSSLPGQGAAEAFF. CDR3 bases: TGTGCCAGCAGTTCCCTTCCGGGACAGGGGGCGGCTGAAGCTTTCTTT.

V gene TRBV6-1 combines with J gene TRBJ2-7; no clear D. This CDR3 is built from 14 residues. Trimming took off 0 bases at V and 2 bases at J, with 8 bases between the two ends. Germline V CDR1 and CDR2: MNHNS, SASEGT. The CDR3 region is CASSEAGRPYEQYF. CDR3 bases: TGTGCCAGCAGTGAAGCTGGCAGGCCCTACGAGCAGTACTTC.

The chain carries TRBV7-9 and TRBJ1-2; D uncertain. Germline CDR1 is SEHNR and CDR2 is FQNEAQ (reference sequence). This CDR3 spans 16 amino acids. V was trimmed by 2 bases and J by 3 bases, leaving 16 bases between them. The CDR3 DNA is TGTGCCAGCAGCTTATGGCGACAACGAGGAGACTATGGCTACACCTTC. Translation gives CASSLWRQRGDYGYTF.

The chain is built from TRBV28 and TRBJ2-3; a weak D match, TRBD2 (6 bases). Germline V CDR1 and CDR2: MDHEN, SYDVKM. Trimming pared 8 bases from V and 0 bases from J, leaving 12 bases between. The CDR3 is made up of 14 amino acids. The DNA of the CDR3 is TGTGCCAGCTCTCGGGACTCGAGCACAGATACGCAGTATTTT. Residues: CASSRDSSTDTQYF.

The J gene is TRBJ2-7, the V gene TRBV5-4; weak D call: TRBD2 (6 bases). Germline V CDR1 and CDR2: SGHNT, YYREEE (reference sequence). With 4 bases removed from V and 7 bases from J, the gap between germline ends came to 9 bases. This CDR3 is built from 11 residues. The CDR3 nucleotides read TGTGCCAGCAGCCTTGGGACTGAGCAGTACTTC. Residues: CASSLGTEQYF.

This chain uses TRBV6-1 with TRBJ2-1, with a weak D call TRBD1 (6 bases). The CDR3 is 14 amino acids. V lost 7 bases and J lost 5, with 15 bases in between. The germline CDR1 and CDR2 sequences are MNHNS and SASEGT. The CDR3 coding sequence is TGTGCCAGCATAAACAGGGCTGGACACAATGAGCAGTTCTTC. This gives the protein CASINRAGHNEQFF.

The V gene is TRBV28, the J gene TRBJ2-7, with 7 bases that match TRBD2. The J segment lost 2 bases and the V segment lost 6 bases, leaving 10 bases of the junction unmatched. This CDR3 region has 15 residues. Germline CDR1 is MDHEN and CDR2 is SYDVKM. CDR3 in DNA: TGTGCCAGCAGCACGTTTACTAGCGCAACCTACGAGCAGTACTTC. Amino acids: CASSTFTSATYEQYF.

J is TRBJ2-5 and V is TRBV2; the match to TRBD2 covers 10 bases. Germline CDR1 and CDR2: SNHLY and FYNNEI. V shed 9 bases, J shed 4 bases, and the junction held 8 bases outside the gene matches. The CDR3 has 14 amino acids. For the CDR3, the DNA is TGTGCCAGATCCCTAGCGGGAGCCCCAGAGACCCAGTACTTC. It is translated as CARSLAGAPETQYF.

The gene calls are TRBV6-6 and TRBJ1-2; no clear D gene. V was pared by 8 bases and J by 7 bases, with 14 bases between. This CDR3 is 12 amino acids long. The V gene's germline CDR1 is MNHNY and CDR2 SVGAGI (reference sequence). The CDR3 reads CASRTDAGGYTF. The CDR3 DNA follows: TGTGCCAGCCGGACGGACGCGGGTGGCTACACCTTC.

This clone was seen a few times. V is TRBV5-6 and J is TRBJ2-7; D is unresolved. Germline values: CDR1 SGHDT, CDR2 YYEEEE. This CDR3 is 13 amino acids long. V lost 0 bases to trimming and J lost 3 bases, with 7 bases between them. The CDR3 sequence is CASSLGYDYEQYF. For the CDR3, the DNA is TGTGCCAGCAGCTTGGGCTATGACTACGAGCAGTACTTC.

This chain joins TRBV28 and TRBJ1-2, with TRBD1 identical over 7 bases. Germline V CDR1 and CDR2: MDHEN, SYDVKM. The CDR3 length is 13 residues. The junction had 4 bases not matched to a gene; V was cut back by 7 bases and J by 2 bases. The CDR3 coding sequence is TGTGCCAGCACCTTACAGGGGAACTATGGCTACACCTTC. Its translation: CASTLQGNYGYTF.

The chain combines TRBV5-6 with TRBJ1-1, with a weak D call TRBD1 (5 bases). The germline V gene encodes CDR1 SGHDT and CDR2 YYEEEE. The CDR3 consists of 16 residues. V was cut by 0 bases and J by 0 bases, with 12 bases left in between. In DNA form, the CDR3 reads TGTGCCAGCAGCTTGGGCCCTGACAGTATGAACACTGAAGCTTTCTTT. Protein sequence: CASSLGPDSMNTEAFF.

CDR3 bases: TGTGCCAGCAGCAGGACTAGCGGGACTAACTACGAGCAGTACTTC. This translates into CASSRTSGTNYEQYF. The chain links TRBV6-1 to TRBJ2-7; 12 bases match TRBD2. After removal of 6 bases from V and 3 bases from J, the junction contained 6 bases not matched to a gene. The CDR3 extends over 15 amino acids. CDR1 MNHNS and CDR2 SASEGT come from the germline V gene.

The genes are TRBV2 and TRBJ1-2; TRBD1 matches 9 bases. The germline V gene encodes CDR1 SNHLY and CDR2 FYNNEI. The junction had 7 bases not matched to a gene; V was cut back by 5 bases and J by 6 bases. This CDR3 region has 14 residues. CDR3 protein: CASSPGQGLDGYTF. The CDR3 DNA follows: TGTGCCAGCAGTCCGGGACAGGGCTTGGATGGCTACACCTTC.

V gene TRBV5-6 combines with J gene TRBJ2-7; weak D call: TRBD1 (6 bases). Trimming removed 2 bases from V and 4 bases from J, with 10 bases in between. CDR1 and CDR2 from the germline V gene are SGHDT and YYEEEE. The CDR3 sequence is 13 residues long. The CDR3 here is CASSLITGYEQYF. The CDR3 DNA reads TGTGCCAGCAGCTTAATCACAGGGTACGAGCAGTACTTC.

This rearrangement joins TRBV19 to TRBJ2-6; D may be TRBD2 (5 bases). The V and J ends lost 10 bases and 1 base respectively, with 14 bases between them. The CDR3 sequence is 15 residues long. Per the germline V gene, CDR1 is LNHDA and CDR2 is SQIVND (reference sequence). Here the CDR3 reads CATGTSVSGANVLTF. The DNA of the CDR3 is TGTGCCACGGGAACCTCAGTATCTGGGGCCAACGTCCTGACTTTC.

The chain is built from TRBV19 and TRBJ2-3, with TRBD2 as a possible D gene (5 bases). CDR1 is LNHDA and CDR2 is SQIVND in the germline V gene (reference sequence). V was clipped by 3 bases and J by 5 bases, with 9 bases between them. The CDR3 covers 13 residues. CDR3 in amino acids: CASSMGSGDTQYF. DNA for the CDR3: TGTGCCAGTAGTATGGGGAGTGGAGATACGCAGTATTTT. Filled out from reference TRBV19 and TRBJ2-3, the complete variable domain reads DGGITQSPKYLFRKEGQNVTLSCEQNLNHDAMYWYRQDPGQGLRLIYYSQIVNDFQKGDIAEGYSVSREKKESFPLTVTSAQKNPTAFYLCASSMGSGDTQYFGPGTRLTVL.

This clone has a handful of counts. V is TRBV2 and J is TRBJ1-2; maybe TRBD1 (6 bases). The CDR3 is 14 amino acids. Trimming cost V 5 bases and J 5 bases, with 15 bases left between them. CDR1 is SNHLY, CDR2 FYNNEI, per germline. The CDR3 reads CASSSSPTGYGYTF. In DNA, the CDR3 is TGTGCCAGCAGTTCCTCGCCGACAGGATATGGCTACACCTTC. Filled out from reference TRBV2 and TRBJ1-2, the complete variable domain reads EPEVTQTPSHQVTQMGQEVILRCVPISNHLYFYWYRQILGQKVEFLVSFYNNEISEKSEIFDDQFSVERPDGSNFTLKIRSTKLEDSAMYFCASSSSPTGYGYTFGSGTRLTVV.

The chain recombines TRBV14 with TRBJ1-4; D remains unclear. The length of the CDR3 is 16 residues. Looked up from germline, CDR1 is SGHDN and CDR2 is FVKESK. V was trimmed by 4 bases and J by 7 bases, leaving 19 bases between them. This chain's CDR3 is CASSPRAVQTGEKLFF. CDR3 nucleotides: TGTGCCAGCAGCCCCAGAGCGGTGCAGACGGGTGAAAAACTGTTTTTT. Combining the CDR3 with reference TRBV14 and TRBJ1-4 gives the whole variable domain EAGVTQFPSHSVIEKGQTVTLRCDPISGHDNLYWYRRVMGKEIKFLLHFVKESKQDESGMPNNRFLAERTGGTYSTLKVQPAELEDSGVYFCASSPRAVQTGEKLFFGSGTQLSVL.

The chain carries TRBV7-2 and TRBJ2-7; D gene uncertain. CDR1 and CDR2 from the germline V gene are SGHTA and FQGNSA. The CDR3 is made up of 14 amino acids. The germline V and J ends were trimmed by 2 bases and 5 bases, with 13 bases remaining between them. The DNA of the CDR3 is TGTGCCAGCAGCTTACGGCTGCTTGTAAACGAGCAGTACTTC. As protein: CASSLRLLVNEQYF.

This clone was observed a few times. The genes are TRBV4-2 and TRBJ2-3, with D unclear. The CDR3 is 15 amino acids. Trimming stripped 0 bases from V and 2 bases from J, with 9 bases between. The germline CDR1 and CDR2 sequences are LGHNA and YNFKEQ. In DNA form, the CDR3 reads TGTGCCAGCAGCCAAGATCGACGGATCACAGATACGCAGTATTTT. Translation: CASSQDRRITDTQYF.

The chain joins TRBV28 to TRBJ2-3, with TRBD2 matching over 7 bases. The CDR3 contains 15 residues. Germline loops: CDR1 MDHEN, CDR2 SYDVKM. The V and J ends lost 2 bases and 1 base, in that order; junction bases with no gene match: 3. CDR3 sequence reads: CASSLLGGGTDTQYF. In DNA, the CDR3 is TGTGCCAGCAGTTTACTGGGGGGGGGCACAGATACGCAGTATTTT.